This T cell receptor (beta chain) originates from a study of Graves' ophthalmopathy and Graves' hyperthyroidism. Study as a whole: Blood was drawn at initial diagnosis, before any treatment. Whole-study findings and limits: The 13-signature model separated ophthalmopathy from stable hyperthyroidism at 85% to 90% sensitivity and nearly 83% specificity.

CDR1 SGHRS and CDR2 YFSETQ come from the germline V gene. This CDR3 is 14 amino acids long. Hyperthyroidism cases were recent diagnoses of under 2 months' duration in people aged 18 to 65. Exclusion covered patients with other autoimmune diseases or uncontrolled infections (as well as pregnancy or lactation). Many counts were recorded for this clonotype. Its target is not known. A junction end diverges from the germline sequence, so it may reflect a read error. Amplification of TCR beta CDR3 regions used RNA transcripts. An opening RT-PCR round employed HTBI primers and preceded a second-round multiplex PCR. A single record per CDR3 protein comes from TCRdb applying MiXCR to the multiplex PCR reads. The sample has 620,000 or so distinct CDR3 sequences; about 20% are singletons.

The J gene is TRBJ1-1, the V gene TRBV5-1; D might be TRBD1 (6 bases). Sequenced material: peripheral blood. This TCR derives from a woman between 18 and 29 years old with stable Graves' hyperthyroidism. Some clones in this sample may be carry-over from other donors' samples. CDR3 in DNA: TGTGCCAGCAGTTTAGGTCAGGGGAGCACTGAAGCTTTCTTT. Translating gives CASSLGQGSTEAFF.